One and the same sample provided the 26 T cell receptor beta chains below, sequenced in a study of OX40 agonist ivuxolimab in advanced cancers. Profiling relied on immunoSEQ multiplex PCR, and the TCRdb table lists in-frame clones only, not all of them. This table has about 61,000 clones, under 90% appearing once. Source: CD4+ or CD8+ T cells sorted from blood, taken in a trial of the OX40 agonist ivuxolimab. The origin of the receptors is an adult with an advanced solid tumor such as melanoma, head and neck, liver or kidney cancer.

The gene calls are TRBV10-3 and TRBJ1-2; D is undetermined. CDR1 is ENHRY and CDR2 is SYGVKD in the germline V gene. V was cut by 3 bases and J by 0 bases, with 11 bases left in between. The CDR3 length is 15 residues. The chain's CDR3 is CAISEEEASNYGYTF. The CDR3 nucleotides are TGTGCCATCAGTGAAGAGGAGGCATCTAACTATGGCTACACCTTC.

In its sample, this clone was seen a few times. The chain is built from TRBV18 and TRBJ1-1; no definite D call. This CDR3 spans 16 amino acids. The germline V gene has CDR1 KGHSH and CDR2 LQKENI. Deletions cut 0 bases from V and 2 bases from J, with 13 bases between. The CDR3 DNA follows: TGTGCCAGCTCACCACCGGGAGGGCTTGTAAACACTGAAGCTTTCTTT. It is translated as CASSPPGGLVNTEAFF.

The CDR3 bases are TGTGCCAGCAAGAACGAGGGAGATACGCAGTATTTT. This encodes CASKNEGDTQYF. V usage is TRBV2 and J usage is TRBJ2-3; possibly TRBD2 for D (5 bases). The germline gives CDR1 SNHLY, CDR2 FYNNEI. This CDR3 is 12 amino acids long. The V end was cut by 7 bases, the J end by 5 bases, with 10 bases between.

The J gene is TRBJ1-3, the V gene TRBV25-1, with D hard to call. CDR1 MGHDK and CDR2 SYGVNS come from the germline V gene. The V and J ends lost 6 bases and 4 bases respectively, with 7 bases between them. The length of the CDR3 is 12 residues. The CDR3 DNA reads as TGTGCCAGCAGGGGATCCGGAAACACCATATATTTT. Translation gives CASRGSGNTIYF.

This clone was observed a single time. V usage is TRBV5-1 and J usage is TRBJ2-2; TRBD2 is a possible D gene (6 bases). Germline assignment: CDR1 SGHRS and CDR2 YFSETQ. This CDR3 is 14 amino acids long. V lost 4 bases and J lost 6, with 13 bases in between. In DNA, the CDR3 is TGCGCCAGCAGCCCCGAGCCGGGAGCCGGGGAGCTGTTTTTT. Amino acid sequence: CASSPEPGAGELFF.

The V call is TRBV11-2, the J call TRBJ2-7, with D maybe TRBD2 (6 bases). CDR1 is SGHAT, CDR2 FQNNGV, per germline. The CDR3 consists of 14 residues. V lost 8 bases to trimming and J lost 8 bases, with 22 bases between them. The CDR3 reads CASGQGLRRPQQYF. CDR3 nucleotide sequence: TGTGCCAGCGGCCAGGGACTCCGACGCCCTCAGCAGTACTTC. The full variable domain, in which reference TRBV11-2 and TRBJ2-7 provide the parts outside the CDR3, is EAGVAQSPRYKIIEKRQSVAFWCNPISGHATLYWYQQILGQGPKLLIQFQNNGVVDDSQLPKDRFSAERLKGVDSTLKIQPAKLEDSAVYLCASGQGLRRPQQYFGPGTRLTVT.

This clone was counted a single time. This chain joins TRBV4-1 and TRBJ2-2, with D hard to call. Germline CDR1 is MGHRA and CDR2 is YSYEKL. Trimming took 2 bases from V and 4 from J, leaving 14 bases between them. The length of the CDR3 is 16 residues. The CDR3 DNA follows: TGCGCCAGCAGCCAAATTGCCCTTGACCGCACCGGGGAGCTGTTTTTT. The encoded protein is CASSQIALDRTGELFF.

This sequence joins TRBV5-4 and TRBJ2-5, with 7 bases that match TRBD1. This CDR3 has 13 residues. Losses at the gene ends were 6 bases for V and 0 bases for J; bases not matched to a gene: 2. Looked up from germline, CDR1 is SGHNT and CDR2 is YYREEE (reference sequence). This CDR3 reads CASIGTDQETQYF. In DNA, the CDR3 is TGTGCCAGCATCGGGACAGACCAAGAGACCCAGTACTTC.

The rearrangement joins TRBV5-4 to TRBJ1-2, with D possibly TRBD1 on 6 matching bases. Germline CDR1 and CDR2: SGHNT and YYREEE (reference sequence). There are 15 residues in the CDR3. Trimming removed 4 bases at V and 4 bases at J, with 17 bases between. The CDR3 DNA reads TGTGCCAGCAGCCCATCATCACAGGGCGGCTATGGCTACACCTTC. Residues: CASSPSSQGGYGYTF.

The chain uses TRBV7-2 and TRBJ1-5; weak D call: TRBD1 (5 bases). The CDR3 totals 15 residues. Germline CDR1 reads SGHTA; CDR2 reads FQGNSA. Deletions cut 6 bases from V and 5 bases from J, with 17 bases between. CDR3 in amino acids: CASSLNVGTDQPQHF. In DNA form, the CDR3 reads TGTGCCAGCAGTCTCAACGTTGGGACGGATCAGCCCCAGCATTTT. The whole variable domain, remainder taken from reference TRBV7-2 and TRBJ1-5, is GAGVSQSPSNKVTEKGKDVELRCDPISGHTALYWYRQSLGQGLEFLIYFQGNSAPDKSGLPSDRFSAERTGGSVSTLTIQRTQQEDSAVYLCASSLNVGTDQPQHFGDGTRLSIL.

This chain joins TRBV5-8 and TRBJ2-5; perhaps TRBD1 as D (6 bases). The V and J ends lost 3 bases and 3 bases respectively, with 12 bases between them. Per the germline V gene, CDR1 is SGHTS and CDR2 is YDEGEE. The CDR3 has 14 amino acids. The CDR3 region is CASSSGTNKETQYF. CDR3 in DNA: TGTGCCAGCAGCTCTGGGACAAACAAAGAGACCCAGTACTTC.

This clone has a single count. This sample also contains other DNA sequences that code for the same CDR3. The CDR3 loop is CAISESAGMNTEAFF. The CDR3 bases are TGTGCCATCAGTGAGTCCGCAGGAATGAACACTGAAGCTTTCTTT. The rearrangement links TRBV10-3 to TRBJ1-1, with D unresolved. The germline gives CDR1 ENHRY, CDR2 SYGVKD. Trimming left V 0 bases short and J 0 bases short, with 8 bases between. This CDR3 comprises 15 residues.

The J gene is TRBJ1-2, the V gene TRBV19; D is unclear. The length of the CDR3 is 15 residues. V lost 1 base and J lost 4, with 13 bases in between. The germline CDR1 and CDR2 sequences are LNHDA and SQIVND (reference sequence). CDR3 DNA: TGTGCCAGTAGTATAGTCGCGGACCGCGGCTATGGCTACACCTTC. Translated: CASSIVADRGYGYTF.

This chain uses TRBV10-3 with TRBJ2-1; maybe TRBD2 (7 bases). The CDR3 length is 15 residues. CDR1 and CDR2 (germline): ENHRY, SYGVKD. The V and J ends lost 8 bases and 8 bases respectively, with 22 bases between them. The CDR3, as DNA: TGTGCCATCCGTTCAACTAGTCGGGGGGCCCATGAGCAGTTCTTC. Translated, it gives CAIRSTSRGAHEQFF.

This chain joins TRBV5-4 and TRBJ1-1; TRBD1 matches 7 bases. V lost 0 bases, J lost 4 bases, and 6 bases stayed unmatched. Germline CDR1 SGHNT, CDR2 YYREEE (reference sequence). The CDR3 contains 15 residues. This CDR3 is CASSLGGRGATEAFF. CDR3 DNA: TGTGCCAGCAGCTTGGGGGGCAGGGGGGCCACTGAAGCTTTCTTT.

The sample holds one count of this clone. The chain couples TRBV7-3 to TRBJ1-2; TRBD1 aligns across 7 bases. This CDR3 has 14 residues. V was pared by 2 bases and J by 8 bases, with 8 bases of the junction left unmatched. The germline V gene encodes CDR1 SGHTA and CDR2 FQGTGA. The CDR3 DNA sequence: TGTGCCAGCAGCTTATCGACAGGGCCGGAGGGCTACACCTTC. Residues: CASSLSTGPEGYTF.

The J gene is TRBJ2-5, the V gene TRBV7-2, with 15 bases lining up with TRBD2. In germline, CDR1 is SGHTA, CDR2 FQGNSA. CDR3 length: 16 amino acids. With V trimmed by 5 bases and J by 4 bases, 5 bases remained unmatched. The CDR3 DNA follows: TGTGCCAGCAGCGGACCGGGACTAGCGGGAGGAGAGACCCAGTACTTC. This codes for CASSGPGLAGGETQYF.

This clone was detected only a few times. V gene TRBV5-8 combines with J gene TRBJ2-2, with a possible D match to TRBD2 (7 bases). Trimming left V 4 bases short and J 3 bases short, with 19 bases between. Germline loops: CDR1 SGHTS, CDR2 YDEGEE. The CDR3 covers 17 residues. For the CDR3, the DNA is TGTGCCAGCAGCCGACGGGCTTGGGGGGGCTACACCGGGGAGCTGTTTTTT. Its translation is CASSRRAWGGYTGELFF.

The gene calls are TRBV2 and TRBJ2-5, with D possibly matching TRBD1 (5 bases). The CDR3 length is 13 residues. Germline V gives CDR1 SNHLY, CDR2 FYNNEI. Trimming took off 5 bases at V and 0 bases at J, with 7 bases between the two ends. Here the CDR3 DNA reads TGTGCCAGCAGTTCAGGGTACCAAGAGACCCAGTACTTC. Translated, it gives CASSSGYQETQYF.

The gene calls are TRBV10-2 and TRBJ2-4, with D unresolved. CDR1 WSHSY and CDR2 SAAADI come from the germline V gene. V gave up 6 bases and J gave up 11 bases, with 11 bases separating them. The CDR3 has 11 amino acids. CDR3 protein: CASSDIGLQYF. For the CDR3, the DNA is TGCGCCAGCAGCGACATAGGGCTTCAGTACTTC.

In its sample, this clone ranks as medium-sized. J is TRBJ1-5 and V is TRBV19, with TRBD1 matching over 7 bases. CDR1 is LNHDA, CDR2 SQIVND, per germline (reference sequence). V was pared by 7 bases and J by 6 bases, with 9 bases of the junction left unmatched. The CDR3 covers 14 residues. The CDR3 loop is CASTKTGLGQPQHF. The CDR3 nucleotides are TGTGCCAGTACCAAGACAGGGCTGGGTCAGCCCCAGCATTTT. Combining the CDR3 with reference TRBV19 and TRBJ1-5 gives the whole variable domain DGGITQSPKYLFRKEGQNVTLSCEQNLNHDAMYWYRQDPGQGLRLIYYSQIVNDFQKGDIAEGYSVSREKKESFPLTVTSAQKNPTAFYLCASTKTGLGQPQHFGDGTRLSIL.

This clone was detected only once. The chain carries TRBV29-1 and TRBJ2-2; 8 nucleotides line up with TRBD1. Germline CDR1 is SQVTM and CDR2 is ANQGSEA. This CDR3 is built from 14 residues. V shed 5 bases and J 6 bases; nucleotides not matched to a gene: 8. The CDR3 sequence is CSVSQGALAGELFF. CDR3 nucleotides: TGCAGCGTTTCCCAGGGGGCGCTGGCCGGGGAGCTGTTTTTT.

A few counts support this clone. The chain employs TRBV28 and TRBJ2-7; D not certain. Trimming stripped 5 bases from V and 2 bases from J, with 10 bases between. This CDR3 has 13 residues. From germline, CDR1 is MDHEN and CDR2 SYDVKM. CDR3 bases: TGTGCCAGCAGTCCCGTCGGACCCTACGAGCAGTACTTC. It is translated as CASSPVGPYEQYF.

This rearrangement joins TRBV21-1 to TRBJ2-6; the DNA was not compared with TRBD1, the D call given in the table. TRBV21-1 is a known pseudogene. The CDR3 consists of 18 residues. The CDR3 nucleotides read TGTGCCAGCATCCTCCTGGGACAGCTCTCCCAAGGGGCCAACGTCCTGACTTTC. This translates into CASILLGQLSQGANVLTF.

A word on this clone: The sample contains more than one DNA sequence encoding this CDR3. The J gene is TRBJ2-3, the V gene TRBV10-3; D is unclear. CDR3 size: 14 residues. CDR1 ENHRY and CDR2 SYGVKD come from the germline V gene. V was cut by 2 bases and J by 2 bases, with 8 bases left in between. The CDR3 protein is CAISEGGNTDTQYF. CDR3 nucleotides: TGTGCCATCAGTGAGGGCGGAAACACAGATACGCAGTATTTT.

The rearrangement uses TRBV6-5 and TRBJ1-2; unclear D gene. The V gene lost 0 bases and the J gene lost 8 bases, with 16 bases spanning the gap. CDR3 length: 15 amino acids. Germline V gene sequence: CDR1 MNHEY, CDR2 SVGAGI. CDR3 loop: CASSYSHGGEYGYTF. The CDR3 nucleotides read TGTGCCAGCAGTTACTCGCATGGTGGAGAGTACGGCTACACCTTC.